The 13 T cell receptor beta chains below all came from one sample that was sequenced in a study of blood T cells in healthy people across ages. Alongside a J-beta primer mix, a sample-barcoded 5' primer served in a second PCR lasting 7 to 11 cycles. TCRdb ran MiXCR on the 5' RACE reads and lists one entry per CDR3 protein. The sample includes roughly 1.9 million distinct CDR3 sequences, 39% seen only once; the top ten take 23%. The sample taken for sequencing was blood. The receptors derive from a human donor in good health.

This rearrangement joins TRBV5-1 to TRBJ1-1, with D possibly matching TRBD1 (5 bases). The germline CDR1 and CDR2 sequences are SGHRS and YFSETQ. The V end lost 3 bases, the J end lost 9 bases, and 12 bases lay between the germline ends. The CDR3 consists of 12 residues. The CDR3 here is CASSWDQGQAFF. DNA of the CDR3: TGCGCCAGCAGCTGGGATCAGGGTCAAGCTTTCTTT.

The rearrangement uses TRBV29-1 and TRBJ1-1, with unresolved D. Germline V gives CDR1 SQVTM, CDR2 ANQGSEA. The CDR3 contains 13 residues. Trimming cost V 7 bases and J 0 bases, with 12 bases left between them. The CDR3 spells CSGHRNMNTEAFF. CDR3 nucleotide sequence: TGCAGCGGACATCGGAATATGAACACTGAAGCTTTCTTT.

This clonotype appeared a few times. J is TRBJ2-7 and V is TRBV6-6; 8 nucleotides line up with TRBD1. Per the germline V gene, CDR1 is MNHNY and CDR2 is SVGAGI (reference sequence). This CDR3 has 15 amino acids. V shed 5 bases, J shed 5 bases, and the junction held 11 bases outside the gene matches. The CDR3 region has the DNA TGTGCCAGCAGTCCCCCCGGACAGGGCTTTAACGAGCAGTACTTC. This gives the protein CASSPPGQGFNEQYF.

This clonotype was picked up a small number of times. J is TRBJ2-6 and V is TRBV7-2; D is uncertain. Trimming pared 3 bases from V and 2 bases from J, leaving 14 bases between. The germline V gene has CDR1 SGHTA and CDR2 FQGNSA. The CDR3 totals 17 residues. The CDR3 DNA reads as TGTGCCAGCAGCTTCGGGCAATTCGCGCCTGGGGCCAACGTCCTGACTTTC. Its protein is CASSFGQFAPGANVLTF.

The rearrangement joins TRBV9 to TRBJ1-4; D may be TRBD1 (5 bases). Germline lookup yields CDR1 SGDLS and CDR2 YYNGEE. Trimming stripped 0 bases from V and 5 bases from J, with 14 bases between. This CDR3 spans 16 amino acids. In DNA, the CDR3 is TGTGCCAGCAGCGTAGCTGGCCTGGGGCGGAATGAAAAACTGTTTTTT. The encoded protein is CASSVAGLGRNEKLFF.

V gene TRBV20-1 combines with J gene TRBJ2-5, with D possibly being TRBD2 (7 bases). The CDR3 consists of 15 residues. V lost 0 bases, J lost 5 bases, and 16 bases lay in between. Germline assignment: CDR1 DFQATT and CDR2 SNEGSKA (reference sequence). The CDR3 nucleotides are TGCAGTGCTAGAGATTCTCGGGGGGCGAGGGAGACCCAGTACTTC. Amino acids: CSARDSRGARETQYF.

In this sample, this clonotype turned up once. The chain recombines TRBV7-9 with TRBJ1-2; possible D gene TRBD1, 6 bases. The germline V gene has CDR1 SEHNR and CDR2 FQNEAQ (reference sequence). The V end was cut by 8 bases, the J end by 5 bases, with 9 bases between. CDR3 size: 11 residues. CDR3 sequence reads: CASGDTYGYTF. The DNA for the CDR3 is TGTGCCAGCGGGGACACTTATGGCTACACCTTC.

The chain carries TRBV20-1 and TRBJ2-7, with 8 bases identical to TRBD2. The germline V gene encodes CDR1 DFQATT and CDR2 SNEGSKA (reference sequence). V gave up 3 bases and J gave up 3 bases; unmatched junction bases: 10. The CDR3 has 15 amino acids. The chain's CDR3 is CSASGRAGTSYEQYF. The CDR3 DNA reads as TGCAGTGCTAGCGGCCGCGCCGGGACTAGCTACGAGCAGTACTTC.

The V and J genes are TRBV29-1 and TRBJ2-3, with 8 bases identical to TRBD2. The trim removed 5 bases at V and 0 bases at J, leaving 4 bases unmatched. There are 14 residues in the CDR3. Germline V gives CDR1 SQVTM, CDR2 ANQGSEA. The CDR3 DNA reads as TGCAGCGTTCCACTAGCGGCTAGCACAGATACGCAGTATTTT. It yields the protein CSVPLAASTDTQYF.

Only a few counts were recorded for this clonotype. This could be a read error, since a much larger clone is one nucleotide away. Written as DNA, the CDR3 is TGCAGCGTTGGAGATAACGGCTACACCTTC. Protein sequence: CSVGDNGYTF. V is TRBV29-1 and J is TRBJ1-2; unclear D gene. The CDR3 runs 10 residues. Trimming shortened V by 4 bases and J by 8 bases, and 8 bases separated the two germline ends. CDR1 SQVTM and CDR2 ANQGSEA come from the germline V gene.

The chain is built from TRBV7-9 and TRBJ1-2, with 10 bases lining up with TRBD1. Per germline, CDR1 SEHNR and CDR2 FQNEAQ (reference sequence). The CDR3 has 15 residues. Germline trimming cut 5 bases from V and 6 bases from J; bases unmatched to any gene: 9. CDR3 in DNA: TGTGCCAGCAGCGGGGCGGGACAGGGGCAGCATGGCTACACCTTC. It codes for CASSGAGQGQHGYTF.

The rearrangement links TRBV20-1 to TRBJ2-3; a possible D gene is TRBD1 (5 bases). Looked up from germline, CDR1 is DFQATT and CDR2 is SNEGSKA (reference sequence). V was pared by 8 bases and J by 4 bases, with 22 bases between. The CDR3 has 15 residues. The CDR3 sequence: CSTPLGGAVADTQYF. CDR3 sequence (DNA): TGCAGTACCCCCTTGGGTGGGGCAGTTGCAGATACGCAGTATTTT.

V is TRBV20-1 and J is TRBJ1-2; TRBD1 matches 11 bases. V shed 4 bases and J 4 bases; nucleotides not matched to a gene: 8. Germline loops: CDR1 DFQATT, CDR2 SNEGSKA (reference sequence). This CDR3 is 15 amino acids long. The CDR3 sequence: CSAKPRGTGGYGYTF. The CDR3 bases are TGCAGTGCTAAACCTCGTGGGACAGGGGGCTATGGCTACACCTTC.